This TCR beta chain comes out of a study of blood T cell repertoires in COVID-19 (dated by TCRdb to the early 2020s). Study-level background: Collaborator samples came from the United States, Italy and Spain and covered acute and convalescent phases of COVID-19. The repertoires were made available in a free public database intended to serve as a resource for research on the immune response to SARS-CoV-2. A de-identified subject ID, COVID-19 status, age in years and sex were almost always included in the sample metadata. HLA class I and class II types, where available, came from metadata supplied by the sample provider rather than from assay-based typing. The samples were drawn from the first 160 participants of the ongoing ImmuneRACE study and from roughly 1,300 subjects provided by 6 global collaborators. The material from the prospective study consisted of cDNA or gDNA derived from T cells, B-cell-depleted T cells, or PBMCs. The dataset comprised deeply sampled blood TCRbeta repertoires from subjects exposed to, actively infected with, or recovered from COVID-19.

TCRbeta CDR3 regions were amplified from genomic DNA by means of the immunoSEQ Assay, a bias-controlled multiplex PCR. The authors' analysis ran thus. The number of nucleated cells in each sample was estimated from the amplification of reference gene primers within the assay. To quantify the absolute abundance of each unique TCRbeta CDR3 rearrangement, sequence reads were collapsed and filtered. For each sample, productive Simpson clonality was calculated by taking the square root of Simpson's diversity index across productive rearrangements. TCRdb holds this immuneACCESS table with in-frame rearrangements only. Some clones are missing; in checked studies, unresolved V genes explain under half, and the rest has no known cause. That table gives V, J and clone size, and the DNA gave D and trimming. This sample comprises about 50,000 clones, roughly 90% of them detected only once. More than 7.5% of the sample rests with the top ten.

Overall results and qualifications from the work: Clinical and demographic metadata were provided uncurated, with the amount varying by source and participant.

This clone was recorded once. Its antigen has not been determined. There are no base qualities to consult, and no much larger clone falls within one base. Based on the germline V gene (reference sequence), the CDR1 and CDR2 sequences are MNHEY and SMNVEV. The CDR3 contains 16 residues, cysteine and phenylalanine counted. The sequence is cut down to CDR3 DNA, 48 bases in frame from base 1. V loses 5 bases at its end and J loses 0 bases; junction bases beyond the gene matches: 7. Each collaborating institution followed its own protocols to collect whole blood in K2EDTA tubes. For TCRbeta analysis, collaborators shipped samples as frozen whole blood, isolated PBMCs, or DNA extracted from either of those sample types.

The origin of this receptor is a woman older than 75 with acute or convalescent COVID-19. The rearranged segments are TRBV27 and TRBJ1-2, with 9 bases in between that match TRBD1. The sequenced sample was peripheral blood. CDR3 loop: CASSRRGQGSNYGYTF. The nucleotide sequence reads as follows: TGTGCCAGCAGTCGGCGGGGACAGGGATCTAACTATGGCTACACCTTC.